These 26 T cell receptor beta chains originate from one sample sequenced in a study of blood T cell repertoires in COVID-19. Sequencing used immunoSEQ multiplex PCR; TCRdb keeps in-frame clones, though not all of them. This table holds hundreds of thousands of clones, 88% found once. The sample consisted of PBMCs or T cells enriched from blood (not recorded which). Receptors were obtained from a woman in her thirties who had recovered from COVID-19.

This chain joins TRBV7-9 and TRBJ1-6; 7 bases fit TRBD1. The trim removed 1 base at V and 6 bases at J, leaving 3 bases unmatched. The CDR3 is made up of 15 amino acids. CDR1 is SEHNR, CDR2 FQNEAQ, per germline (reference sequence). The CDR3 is CASSLDQGVNSPLHF. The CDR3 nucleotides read TGTGCCAGCAGCTTAGACCAGGGGGTTAATTCACCCCTCCACTTT.

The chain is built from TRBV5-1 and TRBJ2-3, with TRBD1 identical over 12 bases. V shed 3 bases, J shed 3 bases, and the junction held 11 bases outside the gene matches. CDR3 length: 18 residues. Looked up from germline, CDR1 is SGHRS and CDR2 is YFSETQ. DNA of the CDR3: TGCGCCAGCAGCTCCACCGGGACAGGGGGCGTTGGGACAGATACGCAGTATTTT. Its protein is CASSSTGTGGVGTDTQYF.

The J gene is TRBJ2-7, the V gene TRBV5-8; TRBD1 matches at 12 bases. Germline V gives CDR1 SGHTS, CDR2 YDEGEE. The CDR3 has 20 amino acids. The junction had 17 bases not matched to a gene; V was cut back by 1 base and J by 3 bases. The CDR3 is CASSLIGTGGTWLPDYEQYF. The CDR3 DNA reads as TGTGCCAGCAGCTTGATCGGGACAGGGGGCACGTGGCTCCCGGACTACGAGCAGTACTTC.

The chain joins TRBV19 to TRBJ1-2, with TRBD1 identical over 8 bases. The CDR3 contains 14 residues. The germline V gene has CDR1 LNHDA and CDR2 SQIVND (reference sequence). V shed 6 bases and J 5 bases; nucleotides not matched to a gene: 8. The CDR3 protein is CASSSTGGEYGYTF. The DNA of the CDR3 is TGTGCCAGTAGCAGTACAGGGGGAGAATATGGCTACACCTTC. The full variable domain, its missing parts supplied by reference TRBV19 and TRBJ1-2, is DGGITQSPKYLFRKEGQNVTLSCEQNLNHDAMYWYRQDPGQGLRLIYYSQIVNDFQKGDIAEGYSVSREKKESFPLTVTSAQKNPTAFYLCASSSTGGEYGYTFGSGTRLTVV.

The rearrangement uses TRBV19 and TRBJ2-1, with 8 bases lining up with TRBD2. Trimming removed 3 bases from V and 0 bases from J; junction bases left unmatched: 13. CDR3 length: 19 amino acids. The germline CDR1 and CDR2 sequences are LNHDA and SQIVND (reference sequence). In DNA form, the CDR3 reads TGTGCCAGTAGTATGAAGCGGGGGACCCCGACCAGCTCCTACAATGAGCAGTTCTTC. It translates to CASSMKRGTPTSSYNEQFF.

CDR3 region: CASSLGEHQPQHF. The CDR3 DNA is TGTGCCAGCAGCTTAGGCGAACATCAGCCCCAGCATTTT. The chain uses TRBV7-9 and TRBJ1-5; no clear D gene. The CDR3 is 13 amino acids. Per the germline V gene, CDR1 is SEHNR and CDR2 is FQNEAQ (reference sequence). With 1 base removed from V and 5 bases from J, the gap between germline ends came to 6 bases.

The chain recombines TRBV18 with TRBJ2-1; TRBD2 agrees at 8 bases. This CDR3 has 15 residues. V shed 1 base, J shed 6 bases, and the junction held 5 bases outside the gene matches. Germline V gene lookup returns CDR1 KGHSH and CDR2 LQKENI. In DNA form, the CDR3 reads TGTGCCAGCTCACCACTCAGCGGGAGCGTCAATGAGCAGTTCTTC. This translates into CASSPLSGSVNEQFF.

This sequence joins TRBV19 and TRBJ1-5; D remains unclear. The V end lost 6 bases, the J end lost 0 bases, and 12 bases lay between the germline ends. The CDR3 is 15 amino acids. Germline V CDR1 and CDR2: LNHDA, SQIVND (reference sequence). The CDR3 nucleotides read TGTGCCAGTAGGGTGGGCCGGTATAGCAATCAGCCCCAGCATTTT. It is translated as CASRVGRYSNQPQHF.

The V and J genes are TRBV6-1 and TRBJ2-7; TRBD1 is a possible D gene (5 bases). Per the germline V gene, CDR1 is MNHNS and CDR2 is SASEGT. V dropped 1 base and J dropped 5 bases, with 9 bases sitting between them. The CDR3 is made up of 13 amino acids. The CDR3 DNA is TGTGCCAGCAGTGAAGTGTCAGGGAACGAGCAGTACTTC. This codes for CASSEVSGNEQYF.

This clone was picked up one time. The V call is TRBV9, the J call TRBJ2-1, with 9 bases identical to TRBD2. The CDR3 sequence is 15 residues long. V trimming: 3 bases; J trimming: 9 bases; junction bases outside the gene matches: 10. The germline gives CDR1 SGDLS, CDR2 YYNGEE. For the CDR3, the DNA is TGTGCCAGCAGCGGTAGCGGGAGCGTTTCTGGTGAGCAGTTCTTC. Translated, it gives CASSGSGSVSGEQFF.

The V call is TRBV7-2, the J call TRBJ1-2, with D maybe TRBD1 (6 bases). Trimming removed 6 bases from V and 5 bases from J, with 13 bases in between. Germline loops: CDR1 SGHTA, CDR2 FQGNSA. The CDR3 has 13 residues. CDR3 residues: CASSGQTLYGYTF. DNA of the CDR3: TGTGCCAGCAGTGGACAGACCCTGTATGGCTACACCTTC.

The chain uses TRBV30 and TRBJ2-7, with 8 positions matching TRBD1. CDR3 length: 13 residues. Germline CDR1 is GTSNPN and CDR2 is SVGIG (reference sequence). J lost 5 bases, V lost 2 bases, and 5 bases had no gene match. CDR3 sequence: CAWSPDRDHEQYF. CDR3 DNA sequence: TGTGCCTGGAGTCCGGACAGGGATCACGAGCAGTACTTC.

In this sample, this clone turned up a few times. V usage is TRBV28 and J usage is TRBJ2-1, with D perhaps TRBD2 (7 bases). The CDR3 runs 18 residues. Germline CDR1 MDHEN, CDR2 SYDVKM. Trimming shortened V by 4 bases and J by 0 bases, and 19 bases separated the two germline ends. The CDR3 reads CASSSGPGGPYSYNEQFF. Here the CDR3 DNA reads TGTGCCAGCAGTTCCGGTCCGGGGGGCCCTTACTCCTACAATGAGCAGTTCTTC.

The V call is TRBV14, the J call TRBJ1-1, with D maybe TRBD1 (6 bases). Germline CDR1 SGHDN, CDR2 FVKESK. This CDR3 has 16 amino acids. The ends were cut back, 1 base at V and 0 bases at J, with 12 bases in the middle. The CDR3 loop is CASSQVRAGVNTEAFF. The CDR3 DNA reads TGTGCCAGCAGCCAAGTGAGGGCAGGGGTGAACACTGAAGCTTTCTTT. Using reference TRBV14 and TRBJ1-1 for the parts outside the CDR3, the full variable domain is EAGVTQFPSHSVIEKGQTVTLRCDPISGHDNLYWYRRVMGKEIKFLLHFVKESKQDESGMPNNRFLAERTGGTYSTLKVQPAELEDSGVYFCASSQVRAGVNTEAFFGQGTRLTVV.

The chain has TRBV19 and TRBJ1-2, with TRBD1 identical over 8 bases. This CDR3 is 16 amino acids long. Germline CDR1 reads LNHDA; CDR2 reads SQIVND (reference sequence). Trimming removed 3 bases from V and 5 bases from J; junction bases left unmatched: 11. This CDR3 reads CASSMSRQGARYGYTF. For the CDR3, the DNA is TGTGCCAGTAGTATGAGTCGGCAGGGGGCCCGTTATGGCTACACCTTC.

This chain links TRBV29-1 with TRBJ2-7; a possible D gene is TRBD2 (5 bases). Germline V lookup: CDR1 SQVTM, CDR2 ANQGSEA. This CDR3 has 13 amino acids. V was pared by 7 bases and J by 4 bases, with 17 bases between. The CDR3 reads CSATRTGGYEQYF. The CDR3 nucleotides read TGCAGCGCCACTAGGACCGGTGGGTACGAGCAGTACTTC.

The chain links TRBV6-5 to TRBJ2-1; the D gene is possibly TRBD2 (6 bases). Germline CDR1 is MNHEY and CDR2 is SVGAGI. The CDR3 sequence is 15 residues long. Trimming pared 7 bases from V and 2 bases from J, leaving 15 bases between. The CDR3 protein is CASTLNPGAYNEQFF. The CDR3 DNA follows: TGTGCCAGCACCCTTAATCCGGGGGCCTACAATGAGCAGTTCTTC.

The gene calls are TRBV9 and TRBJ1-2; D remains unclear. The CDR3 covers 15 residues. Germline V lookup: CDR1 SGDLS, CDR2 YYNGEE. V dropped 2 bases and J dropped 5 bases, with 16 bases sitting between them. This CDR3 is CASSVRSESPYGYTF. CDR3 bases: TGTGCCAGCAGCGTTCGGTCCGAATCCCCTTATGGCTACACCTTC.

CDR3: CASRTSGSYNEQFF. The CDR3 DNA is TGTGCCAGCAGGACTAGCGGCTCCTACAATGAGCAGTTCTTC. The V and J genes are TRBV7-3 and TRBJ2-1; 9 bases agree with TRBD2. Germline assignment: CDR1 SGHTA and CDR2 FQGTGA. The CDR3 length is 14 residues. V was pared by 6 bases and J by 0 bases, with 0 bases of the junction left unmatched.

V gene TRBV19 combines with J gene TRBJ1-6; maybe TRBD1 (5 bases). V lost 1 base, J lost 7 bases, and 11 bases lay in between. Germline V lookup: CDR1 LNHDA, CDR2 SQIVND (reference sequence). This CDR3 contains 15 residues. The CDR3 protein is CASSIGGAKNSPLHF. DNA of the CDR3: TGTGCCAGTAGTATAGGGGGCGCGAAGAATTCACCCCTCCACTTT.

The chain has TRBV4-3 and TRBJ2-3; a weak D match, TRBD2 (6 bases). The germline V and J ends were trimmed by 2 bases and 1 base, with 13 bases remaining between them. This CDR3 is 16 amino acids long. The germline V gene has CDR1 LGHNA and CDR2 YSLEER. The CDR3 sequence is CASSQSGERGTDTQYF. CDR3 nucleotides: TGCGCCAGCAGCCAATCCGGAGAGCGGGGCACAGATACGCAGTATTTT.

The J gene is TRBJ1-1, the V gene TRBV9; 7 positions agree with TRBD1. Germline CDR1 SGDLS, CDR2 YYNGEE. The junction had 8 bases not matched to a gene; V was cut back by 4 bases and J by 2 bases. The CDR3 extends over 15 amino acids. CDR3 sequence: CASSLGQIQNTEAFF. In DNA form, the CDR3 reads TGTGCCAGCAGCCTGGGACAGATCCAAAACACTGAAGCTTTCTTT.

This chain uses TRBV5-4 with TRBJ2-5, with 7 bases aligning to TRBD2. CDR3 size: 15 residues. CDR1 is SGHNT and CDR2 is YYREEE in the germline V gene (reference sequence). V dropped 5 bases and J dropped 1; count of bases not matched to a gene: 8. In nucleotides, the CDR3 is TGTGCCAGCAGTCGCTCGGGGGGTCTCCAAGAGACCCAGTACTTC. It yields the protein CASSRSGGLQETQYF.

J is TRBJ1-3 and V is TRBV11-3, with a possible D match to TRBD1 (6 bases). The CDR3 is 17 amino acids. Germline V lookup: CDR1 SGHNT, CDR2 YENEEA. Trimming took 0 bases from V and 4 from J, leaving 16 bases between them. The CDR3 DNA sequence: TGTGCCAGCAGCTTAGATAATTGGAACAGGGAAGGAAACACCATATATTTT. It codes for CASSLDNWNREGNTIYF.

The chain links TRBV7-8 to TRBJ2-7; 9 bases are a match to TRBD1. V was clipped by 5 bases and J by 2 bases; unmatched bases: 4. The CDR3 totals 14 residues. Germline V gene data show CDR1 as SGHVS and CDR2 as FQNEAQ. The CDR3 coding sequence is TGTGCCAGCAGCCCACAGGGGGCTGCCTACGAGCAGTACTTC. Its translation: CASSPQGAAYEQYF. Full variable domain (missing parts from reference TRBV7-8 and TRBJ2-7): GAGVSQSPRYKVAKRGQDVALRCDPISGHVSLFWYQQALGQGPEFLTYFQNEAQLDKSGLPSDRFFAERPEGSVSTLKIQRTQQEDSAVYLCASSPQGAAYEQYFGPGTRLTVT.

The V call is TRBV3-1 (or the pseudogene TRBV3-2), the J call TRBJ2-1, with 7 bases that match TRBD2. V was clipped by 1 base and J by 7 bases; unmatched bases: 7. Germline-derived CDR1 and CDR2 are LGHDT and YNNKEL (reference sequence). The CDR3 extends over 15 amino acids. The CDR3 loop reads CASSQVLAVGNEQFF. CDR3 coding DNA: TGTGCCAGCAGCCAAGTTCTAGCGGTTGGGAATGAGCAGTTCTTC.